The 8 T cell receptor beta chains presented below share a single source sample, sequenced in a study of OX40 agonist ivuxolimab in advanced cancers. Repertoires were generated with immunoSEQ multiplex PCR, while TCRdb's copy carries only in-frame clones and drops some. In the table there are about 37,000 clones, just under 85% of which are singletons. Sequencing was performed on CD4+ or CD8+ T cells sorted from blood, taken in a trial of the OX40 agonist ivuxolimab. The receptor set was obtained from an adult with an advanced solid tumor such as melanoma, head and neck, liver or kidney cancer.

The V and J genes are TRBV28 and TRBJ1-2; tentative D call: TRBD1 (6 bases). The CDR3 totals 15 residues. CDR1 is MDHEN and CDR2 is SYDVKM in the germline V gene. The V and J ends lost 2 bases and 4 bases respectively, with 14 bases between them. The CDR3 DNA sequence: TGTGCCAGCAGTTTAGGGGCAGGGGTGGCCTATGGCTACACCTTC. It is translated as CASSLGAGVAYGYTF.

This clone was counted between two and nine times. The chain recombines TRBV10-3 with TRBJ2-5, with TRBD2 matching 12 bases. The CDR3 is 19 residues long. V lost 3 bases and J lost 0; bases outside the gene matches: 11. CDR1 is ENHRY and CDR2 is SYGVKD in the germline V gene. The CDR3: CAISDWTSGMGPYQETQYF. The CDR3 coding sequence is TGTGCCATCAGTGATTGGACTAGCGGGATGGGGCCATACCAAGAGACCCAGTACTTC.

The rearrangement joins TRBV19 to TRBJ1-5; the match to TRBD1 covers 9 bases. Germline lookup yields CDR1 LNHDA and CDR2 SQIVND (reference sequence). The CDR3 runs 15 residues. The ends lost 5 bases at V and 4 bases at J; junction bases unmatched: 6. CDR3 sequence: CASSASTGGNQPQHF. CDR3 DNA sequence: TGTGCCAGTAGTGCCTCGACAGGGGGTAATCAGCCCCAGCATTTT.

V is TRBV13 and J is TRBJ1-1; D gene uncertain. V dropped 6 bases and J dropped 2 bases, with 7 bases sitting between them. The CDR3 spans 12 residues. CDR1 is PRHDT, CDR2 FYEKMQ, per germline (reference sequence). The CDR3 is CASSEGNTEAFF. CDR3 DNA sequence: TGTGCCAGCAGTGAGGGTAACACTGAAGCTTTCTTT. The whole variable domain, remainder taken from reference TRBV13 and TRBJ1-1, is AAGVIQSPRHLIKEKRETATLKCYPIPRHDTVYWYQQGPGQDPQFLISFYEKMQSDKGSIPDRFSAQQFSDYHSELNMSSLELGDSALYFCASSEGNTEAFFGQGTRLTVV.

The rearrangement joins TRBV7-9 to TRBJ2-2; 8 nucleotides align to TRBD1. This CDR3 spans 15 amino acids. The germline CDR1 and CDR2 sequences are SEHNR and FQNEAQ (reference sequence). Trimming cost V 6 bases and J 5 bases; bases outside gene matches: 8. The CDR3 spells CASRQGQGQTGELFF. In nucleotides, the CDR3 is TGTGCCAGCAGACAAGGACAGGGTCAAACCGGGGAGCTGTTTTTT.

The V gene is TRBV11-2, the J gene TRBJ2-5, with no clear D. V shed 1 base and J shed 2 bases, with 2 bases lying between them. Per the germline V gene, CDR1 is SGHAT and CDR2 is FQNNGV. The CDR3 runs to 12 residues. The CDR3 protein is CASSLAQETQYF. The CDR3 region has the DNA TGTGCCAGCAGCTTAGCTCAAGAGACCCAGTACTTC.

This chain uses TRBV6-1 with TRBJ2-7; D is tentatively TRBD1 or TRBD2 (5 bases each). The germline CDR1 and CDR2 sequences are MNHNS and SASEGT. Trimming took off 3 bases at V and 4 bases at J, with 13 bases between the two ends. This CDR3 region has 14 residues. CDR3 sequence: CASSDGTADYEQYF. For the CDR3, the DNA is TGTGCCAGCAGTGACGGGACGGCAGATTACGAGCAGTACTTC.

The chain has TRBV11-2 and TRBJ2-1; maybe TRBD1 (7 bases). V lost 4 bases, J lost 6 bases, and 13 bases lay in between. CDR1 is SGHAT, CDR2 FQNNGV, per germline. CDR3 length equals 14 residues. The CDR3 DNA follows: TGTGCCAGCAGCTCCCGACAGGGAGGCAATGAGCAGTTCTTC. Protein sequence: CASSSRQGGNEQFF. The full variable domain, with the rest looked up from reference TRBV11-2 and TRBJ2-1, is EAGVAQSPRYKIIEKRQSVAFWCNPISGHATLYWYQQILGQGPKLLIQFQNNGVVDDSQLPKDRFSAERLKGVDSTLKIQPAKLEDSAVYLCASSSRQGGNEQFFGPGTRLTVL.